This TCR beta chain was identified in a study of Graves' ophthalmopathy and Graves' hyperthyroidism. Amplification from RNA transcripts yielded the TCR beta CDR3 regions. HTBI-primed RT-PCR formed the first round, and a multiplex PCR formed the second. TCRdb called the multiplex PCR reads again in MiXCR, with one record for every CDR3 protein. This table has around 1.1 million distinct CDR3 sequences, about 35% appearing once. This TCR came from an adult man with Graves' hyperthyroidism. Material for sequencing was peripheral blood or thyroid tissue (not recorded which).

The CDR3 coding sequence is TGCAGCGTTAGAGAGTGGTTGGATACGCAGTATTTT. This translates into CSVREWLDTQYF. The chain uses TRBV29-1 and TRBJ2-3; D uncertain. Germline CDR1 SQVTM, CDR2 ANQGSEA. The CDR3 loop spans 12 amino acids. V was shortened by 5 bases and J by 6 bases, with 12 bases between the two germline ends.